In this sample, the clone carrying this TCR beta chain turned up a few times. Its specificity is not known. These data come from a study of PD-1 blockade in classical Hodgkin lymphoma. V was clipped by 2 bases and J by 0 bases, with 10 bases between them. Germline-derived CDR1 and CDR2 are SGHDN and FVKESK. The CDR3 loop spans 15 amino acids. Sample time point: cycle 4 day 1 (C4D1), after five to seven weeks of nivolumab. All patients experienced relapse after autologous stem cell transplantation, and brentuximab vedotin exposure was variable. TCRdb's table, derived via immunoSEQ multiplex PCR, lists solely in-frame clones and lacks some. The sample yields around 92,000 clones, around 80% seen once. Whole-study results and caveats: Only CD4+ TCR diversity, not CD8+, had risen significantly by C4D1. Individuals initiating nivolumab under 1 year after ASCT were excluded. In newly diagnosed patients, baseline TCR diversity was reportedly below that of healthy donors.

V and J are TRBV14 and TRBJ1-1; a weak D match, TRBD1 (5 bases). The material was peripheral blood mononuclear cells (PBMCs), obtained before the fourth cycle of nivolumab. The receptor comes from a human donor with classical Hodgkin lymphoma. CDR3 residues: CASSQMGPLNTEAFF. The CDR3 nucleotides read TGTGCCAGCAGCCAAATGGGGCCCCTGAACACTGAAGCTTTCTTT.